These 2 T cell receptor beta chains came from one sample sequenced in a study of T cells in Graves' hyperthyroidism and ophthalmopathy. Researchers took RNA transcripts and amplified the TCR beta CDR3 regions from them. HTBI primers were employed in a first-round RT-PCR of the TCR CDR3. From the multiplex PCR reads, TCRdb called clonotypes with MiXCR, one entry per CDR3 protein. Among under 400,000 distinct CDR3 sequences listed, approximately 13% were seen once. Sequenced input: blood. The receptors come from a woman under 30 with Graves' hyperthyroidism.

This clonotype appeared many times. CDR3 nucleotide sequence: TGTGCCAGCAAGGGTGAGGCCAGTTATAGCAATCAGCCCCAGCATTTT. Translating gives CASKGEASYSNQPQHF. V and J are TRBV2 and TRBJ1-5, with D uncertain. V was shortened by 7 bases and J by 0 bases, with 16 bases between the two germline ends. Germline V CDR1 and CDR2: SNHLY, FYNNEI. The length of the CDR3 is 16 residues.

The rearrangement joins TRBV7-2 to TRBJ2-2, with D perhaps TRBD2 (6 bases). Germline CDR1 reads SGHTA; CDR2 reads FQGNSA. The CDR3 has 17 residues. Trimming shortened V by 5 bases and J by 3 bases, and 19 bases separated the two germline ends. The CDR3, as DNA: TGTGCCAGCAGCCCCGGGAGCAGAAAATTATACACCGGGGAGCTGTTTTTT. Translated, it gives CASSPGSRKLYTGELFF.